This TCR beta chain is drawn from a study of a mutant IDH1 vaccine in newly diagnosed glioma. Study context: Patients received vaccination from 4-6 weeks after radiotherapy alone, or with temozolomide cycles.

Some clones are missing from TCRdb's copy, which holds only in-frame ones; the method was immunoSEQ multiplex PCR. Counted here are roughly 50,000 clones, about 80% occurring once; the ten biggest clones make up 3% to 3.5%. Worth noting for this clone: Its antigen remains unknown.

Time point noted: week 5, during vaccination. The investigators gave 300 ug of mutant IDH1 20-mer peptide in each vaccine dose, together with topical imiquimod. CDR1 SGHDN and CDR2 FVKESK come from the germline V gene. CDR3 length: 15 amino acids. V gave up 6 bases and J gave up 5 bases; unmatched junction bases: 8. The sequences come from PBMCs, collected from a glioma patient whose treatment included an IDH1 peptide vaccine. This sequence was found in a woman aged 18 to 35 with glioma. Some clones in this sample may be carry-over from other donors' samples. The rearrangement links TRBV14 to TRBJ2-5; 11 bases fit TRBD2. CDR3 protein: CASRRLAGFEETQYF. The CDR3 nucleotides read TGTGCCAGCAGACGACTAGCGGGATTCGAGGAGACCCAGTACTTC.